The entry below gives a single TCR beta chain sequence along with its context. Its antigen remains unknown. Germline V gene lookup returns CDR1 MDHEN and CDR2 SYDVKM. Trimming took 5 bases from V and 1 from J, leaving 6 bases between them. The CDR3 length is 14 residues. This specimen comes from a study of vaccination effects on CD4 cells after COVID-19. At the level of the study: Samples gathered post-vaccine arrived a median of 72 days past the second dose. General study results and limits: Just 1 of 255 vaccine-induced clones in healthy recipients was cross-reactive.

Using immunoSEQ multiplex PCR, the repertoire was profiled, and TCRdb retains in-frame clones only, with some absent. The data hold some 9,800 clones, with roughly 80% observed a single time. Cells that had been cultured for 10 days were the source of isolated CD4+ T cells. Every participant took two doses of the BNT162b2 or mRNA-1273 vaccine. Half the medium was swapped for IL-2 medium on days 3 and 7. The gene calls are TRBV28 and TRBJ2-6; D not resolved. The sequenced sample was CD4+ T cells from PBMCs cultured without peptide, obtained after COVID-19 vaccination. The sequence was obtained from a human donor who received a COVID-19 vaccine. This CDR3 reads CASSPLSGANVLTF. CDR3 nucleotide sequence: TGTGCCAGCAGTCCGCTATCTGGGGCCAACGTCCTGACTTTC.